Below are 20 T cell receptor beta chains sequenced from a single sample in a study of T cells after somatic rescue of genetic block. The repertoire was sequenced with immunoSEQ multiplex PCR; TCRdb's copy has only in-frame clones and lacks some. Altogether 110,000 or so clones are present, around 90% being singletons, with the ten largest covering 1.4% to 1.5%. Sequencing input: peripheral blood mononuclear cells (PBMCs). These receptors were obtained from a woman between 18 and 30 years old.

The rearrangement links TRBV28 to TRBJ1-2; D gene unclear. This CDR3 is built from 11 residues. Trimming shortened V by 6 bases and J by 8 bases, and 10 bases separated the two germline ends. Germline values: CDR1 MDHEN, CDR2 SYDVKM. Here the CDR3 reads CASRDPPGYTF. CDR3 nucleotides: TGTGCCAGCAGGGATCCCCCGGGCTACACCTTC.

The chain recombines TRBV6-1 with TRBJ2-6; D gene ambiguous. V shed 4 bases and J shed 3 bases, with 16 bases lying between them. The CDR3 is 17 amino acids. CDR1 MNHNS and CDR2 SASEGT come from the germline V gene. CDR3 sequence (DNA): TGTGCCAGCAGTGCGAAGGTTGGAAAGGATGGGGCCAACGTCCTGACTTTC. Amino acid sequence: CASSAKVGKDGANVLTF.

This sequence joins TRBV7-6 and TRBJ1-1; no clear D gene. The germline V gene has CDR1 SGHVS and CDR2 FNYEAQ. Trimming removed 5 bases from V and 3 bases from J, with 13 bases in between. The CDR3 runs 14 residues. This CDR3 is CASSRGRSDTEAFF. The CDR3 DNA reads as TGTGCCAGCAGCAGAGGCCGGTCGGACACTGAAGCTTTCTTT.

This chain connects TRBV5-5 to TRBJ1-5, with 9 bases matching TRBD1. V was pared by 4 bases and J by 4 bases, with 6 bases of the junction left unmatched. The CDR3 spans 15 residues. Germline CDR1 SGHKS, CDR2 YYEKEE (reference sequence). The CDR3 protein is CASSEGQGRNQPQHF. The CDR3 nucleotides read TGTGCCAGCAGCGAAGGACAGGGGAGAAATCAGCCCCAGCATTTT.

A single count supports this clone. The chain employs TRBV19 and TRBJ1-5; no definite D call. The V gene lost 5 bases and the J gene lost 1 base, with 21 bases spanning the gap. CDR3 length: 18 amino acids. The germline gives CDR1 LNHDA, CDR2 SQIVND (reference sequence). CDR3 loop: CASSRDPIRAISNQPQHF. The DNA for the CDR3 is TGTGCCAGTAGTCGAGACCCCATCCGGGCCATCAGCAATCAGCCCCAGCATTTT.

This chain uses TRBV5-4 with TRBJ2-1; TRBD2 might be the D (5 bases). The CDR3 loop spans 15 amino acids. Trimming cost V 4 bases and J 2 bases, with 13 bases left between them. CDR1 and CDR2 from the germline V gene are SGHNT and YYREEE (reference sequence). The CDR3 is CASSQRIATYNEQFF. CDR3 in DNA: TGTGCCAGCAGCCAGCGGATAGCTACCTACAATGAGCAGTTCTTC.

CDR3 nucleotides: TGTGCCACCAGCAGAGATGGGGGGGGACAGGTCGCCGGTTGGAACACTGAAGCTTTCTTT. Translating it yields CATSRDGGGQVAGWNTEAFF. The V call is TRBV15, the J call TRBJ1-1; 8 bases fit TRBD1. CDR1 is LNHNV and CDR2 is YYDKDF in the germline V gene (reference sequence). CDR3 length: 20 amino acids. V lost 0 bases and J lost 1; bases outside the gene matches: 16. The entire variable domain, with the rest obtained from reference TRBV15 and TRBJ1-1, is as follows: DAMVIQNPRYQVTQFGKPVTLSCSQTLNHNVMYWYQQKSSQAPKLLFHYYDKDFNNEADTPDNFQSRRPNTSFCFLDIRSPGLGDTAMYLCATSRDGGGQVAGWNTEAFFGQGTRLTVV.

The chain is built from TRBV9 and TRBJ2-1; TRBD2 aligns across 8 bases. Trimming took 4 bases from V and 4 from J; bases not matched to a gene: 7. Germline V CDR1 and CDR2: SGDLS, YYNGEE. The CDR3 length is 15 residues. For the CDR3, the DNA is TGTGCCAGCAGCCATAGCGGGGTGACTTACAATGAGCAGTTCTTC. Translated: CASSHSGVTYNEQFF.

The chain has TRBV11-1 and TRBJ1-2; D may be TRBD1 (5 bases). CDR1 and CDR2 (germline): SGHAT, FQDESV (reference sequence). Trimming cost V 10 bases and J 8 bases, with 20 bases left between them. This CDR3 has 13 residues. The CDR3 sequence: CAIRTRRGGGYTF. As DNA, the CDR3 is TGTGCCATCAGAACGAGGAGGGGAGGCGGCTACACCTTC.

This chain uses TRBV11-1 with TRBJ1-1; tentative D call: TRBD1 (6 bases). Germline CDR1 reads SGHAT; CDR2 reads FQDESV (reference sequence). V was pared by 3 bases and J by 0 bases, with 8 bases between. The CDR3 covers 14 residues. CDR3: CASSLDRMNTEAFF. CDR3 nucleotide sequence: TGTGCCAGCAGCTTGGACAGAATGAACACTGAAGCTTTCTTT. Combining the CDR3 with reference TRBV11-1 and TRBJ1-1 gives the whole variable domain EAEVAQSPRYKITEKSQAVAFWCDPISGHATLYWYRQILGQGPELLVQFQDESVVDDSQLPKDRFSAERLKGVDSTLKIQPAELGDSAMYLCASSLDRMNTEAFFGQGTRLTVV.

The chain couples TRBV19 to TRBJ1-2; D gene unclear. Germline V gene sequence: CDR1 LNHDA, CDR2 SQIVND (reference sequence). V lost 6 bases and J 1 base, leaving 15 bases between the germline ends. This CDR3 region has 15 residues. This CDR3 reads CASRKRAESNYGYTF. Here the CDR3 DNA reads TGTGCCAGTAGAAAGAGGGCAGAGAGTAACTATGGCTACACCTTC.

The V and J genes are TRBV14 and TRBJ2-7, with TRBD2 identical over 7 bases. The V gene end was trimmed by 4 bases and the J gene end by 5 bases; junction bases not matched to a gene: 14. CDR1 and CDR2 (germline): SGHDN, FVKESK. The CDR3 is 16 amino acids. The CDR3 is CASSLPGRGSSHEQYF. The CDR3 DNA reads TGTGCCAGCAGCCTCCCGGGGAGGGGATCTAGTCACGAGCAGTACTTC.

The CDR3 region has the DNA TGCGCCAGCAGCCCCGTGGGAAGGGGGGGTGAAGCTTTCTTT. Its protein product is CASSPVGRGGEAFF. This chain connects TRBV5-1 to TRBJ1-1, with TRBD1 as a possible D gene (6 bases). Trimming left V 4 bases short and J 7 bases short, with 17 bases between. Germline V gives CDR1 SGHRS, CDR2 YFSETQ. The CDR3 sequence is 14 residues long.

The gene calls are TRBV27 and TRBJ2-5; a possible D gene is TRBD1 (5 bases). The CDR3 runs to 13 residues. The ends were cut back, 7 bases at V and 2 bases at J, with 11 bases in the middle. CDR1 is MNHEY and CDR2 is SMNVEV in the germline V gene (reference sequence). This chain's CDR3 is CASTTGSQETQYF. CDR3 nucleotide sequence: TGTGCCAGCACCACAGGTTCTCAAGAGACCCAGTACTTC.

The CDR3 here is CASSSWTSSDNEQFF. DNA for the CDR3: TGTGCCAGCAGTTCCTGGACTAGCAGCGACAATGAGCAGTTCTTC. This rearrangement joins TRBV28 to TRBJ2-1; 8 nucleotides agree with TRBD2. The CDR3 extends over 15 amino acids. Germline V CDR1 and CDR2: MDHEN, SYDVKM. The V segment lost 4 bases and the J segment 5 bases; nucleotides outside the gene matches: 7.

The V and J genes are TRBV29-1 and TRBJ1-5; 7 nucleotides match TRBD1. The CDR3 sequence is 14 residues long. The germline V gene has CDR1 SQVTM and CDR2 ANQGSEA. The trim removed 6 bases at V and 0 bases at J, leaving 5 bases unmatched. CDR3 protein: CSVATGASNQPQHF. Written as DNA, the CDR3 is TGCAGCGTCGCTACAGGGGCTAGCAATCAGCCCCAGCATTTT.

V is TRBV7-2 and J is TRBJ1-2; TRBD1 aligns across 7 bases. Germline lookup yields CDR1 SGHTA and CDR2 FQGNSA. J was trimmed by 4 bases and V by 1 base; bases with no gene match: 6. The CDR3 is 15 amino acids. CDR3 bases: TGTGCCAGCAGCTTAGATAACAGGGGAAGCTATGGCTACACCTTC. Its translation: CASSLDNRGSYGYTF.

The chain links TRBV5-1 to TRBJ2-7; TRBD2 aligns across 13 bases. The trim removed 4 bases at V and 2 bases at J, leaving 9 bases unmatched. Germline V gene data show CDR1 as SGHRS and CDR2 as YFSETQ. The CDR3 spans 17 residues. The CDR3 is CASSLGLAGAETYEQYF. The CDR3 DNA is TGCGCCAGCAGCCTCGGACTAGCGGGGGCCGAAACCTACGAGCAGTACTTC.

The J gene is TRBJ1-1, the V gene TRBV5-6; weak D call: TRBD1 (5 bases). Per the germline V gene, CDR1 is SGHDT and CDR2 is YYEEEE. The CDR3 is 14 amino acids. Between the trimmed V and J ends, which lost 2 bases and 5 bases, there was a span of 13 bases. The CDR3 is CASSFWGRVTEAFF. The CDR3 nucleotides read TGTGCCAGCAGCTTCTGGGGCAGGGTTACTGAAGCTTTCTTT.

This rearrangement joins TRBV7-2 to TRBJ2-3; 7 bases agree with TRBD1. V trimming: 5 bases; J trimming: 4 bases; junction bases outside the gene matches: 6. The CDR3 consists of 14 residues. From germline, CDR1 is SGHTA and CDR2 FQGNSA. The CDR3: CASSRDSGADTQYF. The CDR3 DNA reads TGTGCCAGCAGCCGGGACAGTGGGGCAGATACGCAGTATTTT.